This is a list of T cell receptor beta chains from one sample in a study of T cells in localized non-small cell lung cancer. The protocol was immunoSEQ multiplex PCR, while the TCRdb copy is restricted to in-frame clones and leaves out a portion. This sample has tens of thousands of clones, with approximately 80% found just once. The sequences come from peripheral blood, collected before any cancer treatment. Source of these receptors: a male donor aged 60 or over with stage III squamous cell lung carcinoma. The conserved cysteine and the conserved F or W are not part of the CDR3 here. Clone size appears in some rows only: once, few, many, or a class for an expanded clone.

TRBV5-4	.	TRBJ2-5	ASSPQAGVRLQETQY
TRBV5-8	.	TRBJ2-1	ASSFWSGASSYNEQF
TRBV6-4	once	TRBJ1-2	ASSVGGVGYGYT
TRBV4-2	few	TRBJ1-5	ASSQVAVSNQPQH
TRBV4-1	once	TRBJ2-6	ASSAGQAAGANVLT
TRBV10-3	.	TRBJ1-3	ATRDRVSSGNTIY
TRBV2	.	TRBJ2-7	ASSDLYRAHEQY
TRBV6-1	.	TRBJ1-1	ASSDRTGASQAF
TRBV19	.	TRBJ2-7	ASSIGTPDYEQY
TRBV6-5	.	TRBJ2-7	ASSYSGTGVGEQY
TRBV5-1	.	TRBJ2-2	ASSLTSGANTGELF
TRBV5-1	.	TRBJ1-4	ASSLAGTEKIEKLF
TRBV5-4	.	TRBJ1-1	ASSSILPDATEAF
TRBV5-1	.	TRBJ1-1	ASSLVVNTEAF
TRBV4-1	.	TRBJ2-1	ASSQGGRNEQF
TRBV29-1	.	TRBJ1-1	SVQGPNTEAF
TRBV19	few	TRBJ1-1	ASSKGTAKLEAF
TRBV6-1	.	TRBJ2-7	ASSGFTGTSTYEQY
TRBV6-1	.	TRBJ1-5	ASSEGFDGQPQH
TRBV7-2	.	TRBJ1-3	ASSLGDIGNTIY
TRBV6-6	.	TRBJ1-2	ASSPGRSYT
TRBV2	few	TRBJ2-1	ASRKLAGGPDEQF
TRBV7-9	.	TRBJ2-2	ASSFPSWTGELF
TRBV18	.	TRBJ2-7	ASSPWGVKSSYEQY